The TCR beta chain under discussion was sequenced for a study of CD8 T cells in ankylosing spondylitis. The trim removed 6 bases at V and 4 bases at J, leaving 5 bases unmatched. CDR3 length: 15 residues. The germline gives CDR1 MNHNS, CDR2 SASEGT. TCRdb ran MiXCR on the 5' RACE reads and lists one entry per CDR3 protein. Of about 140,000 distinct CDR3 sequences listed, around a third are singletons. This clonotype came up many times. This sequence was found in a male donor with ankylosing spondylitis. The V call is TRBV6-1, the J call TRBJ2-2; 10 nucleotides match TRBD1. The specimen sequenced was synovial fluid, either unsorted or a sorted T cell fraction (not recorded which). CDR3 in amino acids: CASRAGTGVTGELFF. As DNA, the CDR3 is TGTGCCAGCAGAGCCGGGACAGGGGTCACCGGGGAGCTGTTTTTT.